The 3 T cell receptor beta chains below all came from one sample that was sequenced in a study of blood T cell repertoires in COVID-19 (TCRdb year 2020). Libraries were prepared through the immunoSEQ multiplex PCR assay. TCRdb obtained this table from immuneACCESS and retained in-frame rearrangements with V and J assigned. These tables miss some clones; where compared with another copy, unresolved V genes account for less than half of the shortfall, and the remainder is unexplained. The sample table contains about 200,000 clones; only one count was recorded for just under 85% of them. The ten largest clonotypes hold around 16% of the sample. Sequencing was carried out using PBMCs or T cells enriched from blood (not recorded which). These receptors all stem from a man aged 35-49 years who had recovered from COVID-19.

The chain joins TRBV4-2 to TRBJ2-5, with 9 bases that match TRBD2. Germline lookup yields CDR1 LGHNA and CDR2 YNFKEQ. This CDR3 has 16 amino acids. The ends lost 4 bases at V and 1 base at J; junction bases unmatched: 7. The CDR3 here is CASSPSLAGTQETQYF. CDR3 coding DNA: TGTGCCAGCAGCCCCTCGCTAGCGGGGACCCAAGAGACCCAGTACTTC.

The chain couples TRBV10-3 to TRBJ2-2; maybe TRBD1 (5 bases). The CDR3 covers 15 residues. Trimming removed 2 bases from V and 5 bases from J, with 12 bases in between. CDR1 and CDR2 from the germline V gene are ENHRY and SYGVKD. This CDR3 reads CAISERQGRTGELFF. The DNA for the CDR3 is TGTGCCATCAGTGAGCGGCAGGGAAGGACCGGGGAGCTGTTTTTT.

This clone appeared a few times. Distinct nucleotide sequences in the sample also encode this CDR3. This rearrangement joins TRBV30 to TRBJ1-5; 8 bases match TRBD1. The ends lost 0 bases at V and 2 bases at J; junction bases unmatched: 3. The CDR3 contains 15 residues. Per the germline V gene, CDR1 is GTSNPN and CDR2 is SVGIG (reference sequence). The CDR3 sequence: CAWSVKGQGNQPQHF. CDR3 coding DNA: TGTGCCTGGAGTGTAAAGGGACAGGGCAATCAGCCCCAGCATTTT. Filled out from reference TRBV30 and TRBJ1-5, the complete variable domain reads SQTIHQWPATLVQPVGSPLSLECTVEGTSNPNLYWYRQAAGRGLQLLFYSVGIGQISSEVPQNLSASRPQDRQFILSSKKLLLSDSGFYLCAWSVKGQGNQPQHFGDGTRLSIL.